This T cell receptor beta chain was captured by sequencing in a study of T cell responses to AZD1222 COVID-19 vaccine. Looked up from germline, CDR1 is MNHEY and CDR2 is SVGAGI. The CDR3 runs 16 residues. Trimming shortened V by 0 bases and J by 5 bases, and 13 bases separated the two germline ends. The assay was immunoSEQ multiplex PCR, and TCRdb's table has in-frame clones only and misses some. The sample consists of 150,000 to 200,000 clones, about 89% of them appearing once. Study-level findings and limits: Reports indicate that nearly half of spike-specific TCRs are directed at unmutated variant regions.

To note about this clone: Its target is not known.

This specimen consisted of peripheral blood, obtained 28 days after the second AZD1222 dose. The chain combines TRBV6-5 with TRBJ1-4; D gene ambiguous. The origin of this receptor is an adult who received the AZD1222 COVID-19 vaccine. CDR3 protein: CASSYSFGQSNEKLFF. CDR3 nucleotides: TGTGCCAGCAGTTACTCGTTCGGGCAGTCGAATGAAAAACTGTTTTTT.